The next 25 T cell receptor beta chains were all read from a single sample in a study of blood T cell repertoires in COVID-19. The protocol was immunoSEQ multiplex PCR, while the TCRdb copy is restricted to in-frame clones and leaves out a portion. The sample contains 60,000 to 75,000 clones, around four fifths of which appear only once. Sequences were obtained from peripheral blood. Receptors originate from a human donor in a cohort sampled during active COVID-19.

The V gene is TRBV2, the J gene TRBJ1-5; 9 bases are shared with TRBD1. V dropped 4 bases and J dropped 0; count of bases not matched to a gene: 10. Per germline, CDR1 SNHLY and CDR2 FYNNEI. The CDR3 is 18 amino acids. CDR3 nucleotide sequence: TGTGCCAGCAGTGGGGGACAGGGCTACCGTATTAGCAATCAGCCCCAGCATTTT. Encoded protein: CASSGGQGYRISNQPQHF.

The chain recombines TRBV28 with TRBJ2-3, with D perhaps matching TRBD2 (6 bases). The CDR3 is 20 residues long. The V and J ends lost 5 bases and 2 bases respectively, with 29 bases between them. The germline CDR1 and CDR2 sequences are MDHEN and SYDVKM. The CDR3 DNA sequence: TGTGCCAGCAGTCGACCTCCTAGCGCGTACAACCCACAAAACACAGATACGCAGTATTTT. Its protein product is CASSRPPSAYNPQNTDTQYF.

The CDR3 region is CASSLVRNEQFF. Written as DNA, the CDR3 is TGTGCCAGCAGCTTAGTCCGGAATGAGCAGTTCTTC. V gene TRBV7-9 combines with J gene TRBJ2-1; D is ambiguous. The germline V gene encodes CDR1 SEHNR and CDR2 FQNEAQ (reference sequence). Trimming took 1 base from V and 7 from J, leaving 5 bases between them. The CDR3 consists of 12 residues.

The gene calls are TRBV4-1 and TRBJ2-5; 7 nucleotides line up with TRBD2. Looked up from germline, CDR1 is MGHRA and CDR2 is YSYEKL. Losses at the gene ends were 4 bases for V and 4 bases for J; bases not matched to a gene: 12. The CDR3 covers 16 residues. The CDR3 loop is CASSPTTLAAGETQYF. CDR3 DNA sequence: TGCGCCAGCAGCCCCACGACCCTAGCGGCAGGAGAGACCCAGTACTTC.

The genes are TRBV6-6 and TRBJ1-6, with 7 bases identical to TRBD1. The V and J ends lost 7 bases and 4 bases, in that order; junction bases with no gene match: 10. CDR1 and CDR2 from the germline V gene are MNHNY and SVGAGI (reference sequence). The CDR3 spans 16 residues. The CDR3 is CASITETGIYNSPLHF. The CDR3 DNA reads TGTGCCAGCATTACGGAGACAGGGATATATAATTCACCCCTCCACTTT.

This chain links TRBV19 with TRBJ2-2; perhaps TRBD2 as D (5 bases). V was cut by 5 bases and J by 4 bases, with 11 bases left in between. CDR1 and CDR2 (germline): LNHDA, SQIVND (reference sequence). The CDR3 is 14 amino acids. The CDR3 DNA is TGTGCCAGTAGTTTGGGGAGTCCCACCGGGGAGCTGTTTTTT. Protein: CASSLGSPTGELFF.

J is TRBJ1-2 and V is TRBV7-2; D gene uncertain. From germline, CDR1 is SGHTA and CDR2 FQGNSA. The germline V and J ends were trimmed by 3 bases and 2 bases, with 7 bases remaining between them. The CDR3 has 13 amino acids. CDR3 sequence reads: CASSLGRNYGYTF. For the CDR3, the DNA is TGTGCCAGCAGCTTGGGCAGAAACTATGGCTACACCTTC.

The chain recombines TRBV19 with TRBJ2-7, with a tentative D call TRBD2 (5 bases). The CDR3 covers 14 residues. Germline CDR1 is LNHDA and CDR2 is SQIVND (reference sequence). Trimming removed 6 bases from V and 1 base from J, with 13 bases in between. The CDR3 is CASRLEYGSYEQYF. In DNA form, the CDR3 reads TGTGCCAGTAGACTAGAATATGGGTCCTACGAGCAGTACTTC.

The chain links TRBV7-2 to TRBJ2-7; D unclear. The germline V gene encodes CDR1 SGHTA and CDR2 FQGNSA. Trimming took off 0 bases at V and 5 bases at J, with 8 bases between the two ends. CDR3 size: 13 residues. The CDR3 region is CASSLALGNEQYF. The CDR3 nucleotides are TGTGCCAGCAGCTTAGCTTTGGGCAACGAGCAGTACTTC.

This clone was seen just once. V usage is TRBV28 and J usage is TRBJ1-4; D unclear. The ends were cut back, 5 bases at V and 8 bases at J, with 9 bases in the middle. Germline V gene data show CDR1 as MDHEN and CDR2 as SYDVKM. The CDR3 spans 12 residues. CDR3 DNA: TGTGCCAGCAGTGGCCAACAAGAAAAACTGTTTTTT. Translating it yields CASSGQQEKLFF. Complete variable domain (other parts from reference TRBV28 and TRBJ1-4): DVKVTQSSRYLVKRTGEKVFLECVQDMDHENMFWYRQDPGLGLRLIYFSYDVKMKEKGDIPEGYSVSREKKERFSLILESASTNQTSMYLCASSGQQEKLFFGSGTQLSVL.

The CDR3: CASRTKAAVYEQYF. In DNA form, the CDR3 reads TGTGCCAGCAGAACCAAAGCGGCAGTCTACGAGCAGTACTTC. The chain combines TRBV28 with TRBJ2-7; tentative D call: TRBD2 (5 bases). This CDR3 has 14 amino acids. Trimming took off 6 bases at V and 3 bases at J, with 15 bases between the two ends. Germline lookup yields CDR1 MDHEN and CDR2 SYDVKM.

V usage is TRBV7-6 and J usage is TRBJ1-1, with D possibly matching TRBD1 (6 bases). The V end was cut by 5 bases, the J end by 7 bases, with 14 bases between. The CDR3 spans 13 residues. Germline CDR1 SGHVS, CDR2 FNYEAQ. The chain's CDR3 is CASSRTLQGEAFF. CDR3 nucleotide sequence: TGTGCCAGCAGCCGAACACTACAGGGTGAAGCTTTCTTT.

V usage is TRBV7-9 and J usage is TRBJ1-4, with 7 bases lining up with TRBD1. J lost 0 bases, V lost 6 bases, and 7 bases had no gene match. Germline loops: CDR1 SEHNR, CDR2 FQNEAQ (reference sequence). This CDR3 spans 16 amino acids. In DNA, the CDR3 is TGTGCCAGCAGTGGGTGGGACAGAGCAACTAATGAAAAACTGTTTTTT. Its protein is CASSGWDRATNEKLFF.

This clone came up a few times. This chain uses TRBV19 with TRBJ1-2, with D tentatively TRBD1 (5 bases). Germline-derived CDR1 and CDR2 are LNHDA and SQIVND (reference sequence). V was pared by 4 bases and J by 2 bases, with 8 bases between. The CDR3 sequence is 13 residues long. CDR3 bases: TGTGCCAGTAGTAGGGACTCAAACTATGGCTACACCTTC. Translated: CASSRDSNYGYTF. The full variable domain, completed using reference TRBV19 and TRBJ1-2, is DGGITQSPKYLFRKEGQNVTLSCEQNLNHDAMYWYRQDPGQGLRLIYYSQIVNDFQKGDIAEGYSVSREKKESFPLTVTSAQKNPTAFYLCASSRDSNYGYTFGSGTRLTVV.

The chain uses TRBV6-5 and TRBJ2-5, with a possible D match to TRBD1 (6 bases). Germline CDR1 MNHEY, CDR2 SVGAGI. The V end lost 7 bases, the J end lost 4 bases, and 16 bases lay between the germline ends. There are 14 residues in the CDR3. In nucleotides, the CDR3 is TGTGCCAGCAAACAGGGCCAGGGGATAGAGACCCAGTACTTC. Translation: CASKQGQGIETQYF.

This rearrangement joins TRBV19 to TRBJ1-5; 7 nucleotides line up with TRBD1. In germline, CDR1 is LNHDA, CDR2 SQIVND (reference sequence). V lost 8 bases and J lost 3; bases outside the gene matches: 7. The CDR3 has 14 amino acids. CDR3 protein: CASLDRAFNQPQHF. The CDR3 DNA reads as TGTGCCAGTTTAGACAGGGCATTCAATCAGCCCCAGCATTTT.

The rearrangement links TRBV2 to TRBJ2-3; D might be TRBD1 (6 bases). Germline CDR1 is SNHLY and CDR2 is FYNNEI. The CDR3 totals 18 residues. Trimming shortened V by 3 bases and J by 2 bases, and 21 bases separated the two germline ends. This CDR3 is CASSDLAFSGASTDTQYF. The DNA for the CDR3 is TGTGCCAGCAGTGACCTGGCCTTCTCAGGGGCCTCCACAGATACGCAGTATTTT.

In its sample, this clone was seen many times. The V gene is TRBV5-1, the J gene TRBJ2-1; 11 bases align to TRBD2. Germline V gene sequence: CDR1 SGHRS, CDR2 YFSETQ. V lost 1 base to trimming and J lost 12 bases; unmatched junction nucleotides: 12. This CDR3 is built from 16 residues. The CDR3 spells CASSLLVAGGPVGQFF. The DNA of the CDR3 is TGCGCCAGCAGCTTGTTGGTAGCGGGAGGGCCAGTAGGGCAGTTCTTC.

This clone was seen more than once but under ten times. This chain joins TRBV5-4 and TRBJ1-2, with 7 bases fitting TRBD1. From germline, CDR1 is SGHNT and CDR2 YYREEE (reference sequence). The CDR3 totals 14 residues. V lost 1 base, J lost 4 bases, and 4 bases stayed unmatched. The CDR3 nucleotides read TGTGCCAGCAGCTTGAAAGACAGGGCCTATGGCTACACCTTC. Residues: CASSLKDRAYGYTF.

The rearrangement links TRBV6-5 to TRBJ2-7; D may be TRBD1 (6 bases). The germline gives CDR1 MNHEY, CDR2 SVGAGI. The CDR3 loop spans 16 amino acids. Deletions cut 2 bases from V and 3 bases from J, with 17 bases between. The CDR3 nucleotides are TGTGCCAGCAGTTACCCTGGCGTAGGGGGATTCTACGAGCAGTACTTC. Translating gives CASSYPGVGGFYEQYF.

J is TRBJ2-3 and V is TRBV20-1; tentative D call: TRBD2 (5 bases). The CDR3 is 15 amino acids. Per the germline V gene, CDR1 is DFQATT and CDR2 is SNEGSKA (reference sequence). Trimming stripped 3 bases from V and 2 bases from J, with 15 bases between. The CDR3 coding sequence is TGCAGTGCTAGTGACCCTACTAGTTACACAGATACGCAGTATTTT. Its translation: CSASDPTSYTDTQYF.

CDR3 in amino acids: CASSARLAGGPYEQFF. DNA for the CDR3: TGTGCCAGCAGCGCAAGACTAGCGGGAGGGCCTTATGAGCAGTTCTTC. The J gene is TRBJ2-1, the V gene TRBV7-2; 14 bases line up with TRBD2. Germline V gives CDR1 SGHTA, CDR2 FQGNSA. The CDR3 runs 16 residues. With 5 bases clipped from V and 8 bases from J, the junction kept 8 bases outside the gene matches. Full variable domain (remainder filled in from reference TRBV7-2 and TRBJ2-1): GAGVSQSPSNKVTEKGKDVELRCDPISGHTALYWYRQSLGQGLEFLIYFQGNSAPDKSGLPSDRFSAERTGGSVSTLTIQRTQQEDSAVYLCASSARLAGGPYEQFFGPGTRLTVL.

This chain joins TRBV7-2 and TRBJ1-2; no reliable D call. The CDR3 is 15 residues long. The germline gives CDR1 SGHTA, CDR2 FQGNSA. V gave up 7 bases and J gave up 5 bases, with 20 bases separating them. CDR3 sequence (DNA): TGTGCCAGCACCCAGGTCCCGAGACGGGAATATGGCTACACCTTC. This gives the protein CASTQVPRREYGYTF. Based on the CDR3 plus reference TRBV7-2 and TRBJ1-2, the full variable domain is GAGVSQSPSNKVTEKGKDVELRCDPISGHTALYWYRQSLGQGLEFLIYFQGNSAPDKSGLPSDRFSAERTGGSVSTLTIQRTQQEDSAVYLCASTQVPRREYGYTFGSGTRLTVV.

The V call is TRBV9, the J call TRBJ2-7; the D gene is possibly TRBD1 (6 bases). V was cut by 4 bases and J by 0 bases, with 17 bases left in between. In germline, CDR1 is SGDLS, CDR2 YYNGEE. The CDR3 sequence is 16 residues long. The CDR3 DNA is TGTGCCAGCAGCTCGGCGGACAGAGCCTTCTCCTACGAGCAGTACTTC. Amino acids: CASSSADRAFSYEQYF. The entire variable domain, with the rest obtained from reference TRBV9 and TRBJ2-7, is as follows: DSGVTQTPKHLITATGQRVTLRCSPRSGDLSVYWYQQSLDQGLQFLIQYYNGEERAKGNILERFSAQQFPDLHSELNLSSLELGDSALYFCASSSADRAFSYEQYFGPGTRLTVT.

This rearrangement joins TRBV6-5 to TRBJ1-2; TRBD1 agrees at 7 bases. The CDR3 runs 14 residues. Germline CDR1 reads MNHEY; CDR2 reads SVGAGI. Trimming at V came to 5 bases and at J to 5 bases, leaving 8 bases not matched to a gene. As DNA, the CDR3 is TGTGCCAGCAGTCGGCTGACAGGGCCGTATGGCTACACCTTC. It translates to CASSRLTGPYGYTF.